This T cell receptor (beta chain) was identified during a study of blood T cell repertoires in COVID-19. Germline V gene lookup returns CDR1 SNHLY and CDR2 FYNNEI. V gave up 9 bases and J gave up 4 bases, with 13 bases separating them. The CDR3 is 13 residues long. Assignment of participants to cohorts was predicated upon participant-reported clinical history. Libraries were prepared by immunoSEQ multiplex PCR; TCRdb keeps only in-frame clonotypes and omits some of them. The data contain approximately 190,000 clones, about four fifths of them singletons. Material: PBMCs or T cells enriched from blood (not recorded which). V is TRBV2 and J is TRBJ1-3; D is perhaps TRBD1 (5 bases). This sequence was found in a man aged 35-49 years who had recovered from COVID-19. The CDR3 here is CARGTGSGNTIYF. CDR3 in DNA: TGTGCCAGAGGAACAGGCTCCGGAAACACCATATATTTT.